This T cell receptor (beta chain) was recorded in a study of blood T cell repertoires in COVID-19. TCRdb's copy holds only in-frame clones and misses some; the assay was immunoSEQ multiplex PCR. In the table there are 150,000 or so clones, roughly 88% of which are singletons. CDR1 SGHAT and CDR2 FQNNGV come from the germline V gene. The CDR3 contains 12 residues. Between the trimmed V and J ends, which lost 9 bases and 8 bases, there was a span of 16 bases. The source is a man between 50 and 59 years old who had recovered from COVID-19. The J gene is TRBJ1-2, the V gene TRBV11-2, with D perhaps TRBD1 (6 bases). The source material was PBMCs or T cells enriched from blood (not recorded which). The CDR3 sequence: CASTQGGEGYTF. The CDR3 region has the DNA TGTGCCAGTACACAGGGCGGAGAAGGCTACACCTTC.